The entry below gives a single TCR beta chain sequence along with its context. This sample was taken from a study of cytomegalovirus exposure and HLA in healthy donors. The V gene's germline CDR1 is SEHNR and CDR2 FQNEAQ (reference sequence). V dropped 5 bases and J dropped 8 bases, with 10 bases sitting between them. This CDR3 is built from 12 residues. TCRdb keeps only in-frame clones here, not all; method: immunoSEQ multiplex PCR. Among over 85,000 clones listed, approximately 90% were seen once. The TCR was taken from a woman aged 30 to 39 in good health and CMV-seropositive. The specimen sequenced was PBMCs. The V gene is TRBV7-9, the J gene TRBJ2-1; maybe TRBD2 (6 bases). The CDR3 loop is CASSLTRDEQFF. The CDR3 DNA follows: TGTGCCAGCAGCCTGACTAGGGATGAGCAGTTCTTC.